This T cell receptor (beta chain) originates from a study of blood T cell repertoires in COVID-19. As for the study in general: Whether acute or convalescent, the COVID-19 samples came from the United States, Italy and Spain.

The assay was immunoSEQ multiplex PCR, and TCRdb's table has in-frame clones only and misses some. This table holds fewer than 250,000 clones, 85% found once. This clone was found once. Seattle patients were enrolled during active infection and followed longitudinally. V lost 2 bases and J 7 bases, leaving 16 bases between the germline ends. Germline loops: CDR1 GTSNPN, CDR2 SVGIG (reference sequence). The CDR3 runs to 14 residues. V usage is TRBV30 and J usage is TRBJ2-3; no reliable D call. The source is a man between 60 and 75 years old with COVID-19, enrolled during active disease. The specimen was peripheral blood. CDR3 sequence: CAWSSNSYQNTQYF. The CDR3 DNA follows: TGTGCCTGGAGTTCGAACAGCTACCAAAATACGCAGTATTTT.